The rows below give T cell receptor beta chains drawn from one sample of a study of shared clonotypes between healthy human individuals. Clones were read by immunoSEQ multiplex PCR, and TCRdb kept only the in-frame ones, dropping some. The sample holds 2 million to 2.5 million clones, approximately 94% seen once. Sequenced input: naive CD4+ T cells sorted from blood. All receptors derive from a man younger than 35 in good health. The CDR3 runs from the conserved cysteine through the conserved F or W. Each record gives: CDR3 length, J gene, clone size, V gene, D gene, CDR3 protein, CDR3 DNA. D genes are given only for firm matches. Some rows have no size entry. The others give once, few or many, or a class for an expanded clone.

>19|TRBJ2-6|-|TRBV11-2|-
CASSLDQAGSLSGANVLTF
TGTGCCAGCAGCTTAGATCAGGCTGGCAGCCTCTCTGGGGCCAACGTCCTGACTTTC
>14|TRBJ2-2|-|TRBV6-5|-
CASSRGQNTGELFF
TGTGCCAGCAGCCGCGGACAGAACACCGGGGAGCTGTTTTTT
>13|TRBJ1-1|-|TRBV11-3|-
CASSERGNTEAFF
TGTGCCAGCAGCGAACGAGGGAACACTGAAGCTTTCTTT
>14|TRBJ1-1|-|TRBV11-2|-
CASSLDKGGGEAFF
TGTGCCAGCAGCTTAGATAAGGGTGGCGGTGAAGCTTTCTTT
>16|TRBJ1-3|-|TRBV29-1|TRBD1
CSVRDRGSGAGNTIYF
TGCAGCGTCCGGGACAGGGGTTCAGGAGCTGGAAACACCATATATTTT
>13|TRBJ2-5|-|TRBV29-1|-
CSVPTGTSGTQYF
TGCAGCGTTCCCACCGGGACCAGTGGGACCCAGTACTTC
>15|TRBJ2-1|-|TRBV2|TRBD2
CASRPTSGSYNEQFF
TGTGCCAGCAGACCCACTAGCGGATCCTACAATGAGCAGTTCTTC
>15|TRBJ1-6|-|TRBV5-6|-
CASSSLRAGNSPLHF
TGTGCCAGCAGCTCTCTCAGGGCTGGTAATTCACCCCTCCACTTT
>16|TRBJ2-5|-|TRBV7-2|TRBD1
CASRPQGDLGRETQYF
TGTGCCAGCAGACCACAGGGGGATCTGGGAAGAGAGACCCAGTACTTC
>18|TRBJ2-3|-|TRBV7-2|TRBD2
CASSLEGLAGWGTDTQYF
TGTGCCAGCAGCTTAGAGGGACTAGCGGGGTGGGGCACAGATACGCAGTATTTT
>17|TRBJ2-2|-|TRBV10-2|TRBD1
CASGPGQTYANTGELFF
TGCGCCAGCGGCCCGGGACAGACCTACGCGAACACCGGGGAGCTGTTTTTT
>17|TRBJ1-2|-|TRBV28|-
CASSFQGGAERDYGYTF
TGTGCCAGCAGTTTTCAGGGTGGAGCAGAAAGAGATTATGGCTACACCTTC
>14|TRBJ2-7|once|TRBV27|TRBD2
CASSIRTSTSEQYF
TGTGCCAGCAGTATACGGACTAGCACCTCCGAGCAGTACTTC
>16|TRBJ2-7|-|TRBV5-4|TRBD1
CASSSTSGTGDPEQYF
TGTGCCAGCAGCTCAACCTCCGGGACAGGGGATCCAGAGCAGTACTTC
>15|TRBJ2-6|-|TRBV2|-
CASGGGLTGANVLTF
TGTGCCTCCGGAGGGGGCTTAACCGGGGCCAACGTCCTGACTTTC
>15|TRBJ2-2|-|TRBV5-1|-
CASSLHTSDTGELFF
TGCGCCAGCAGCTTACACACCTCGGACACCGGGGAGCTGTTTTTT
>15|TRBJ1-5|-|TRBV27|-
CASSPYPGGNQPQHF
TGTGCCAGCAGTCCCTACCCAGGGGGCAATCAGCCCCAGCATTTT
>16|TRBJ2-1|-|TRBV10-1|-
CASSEGSSSSYNEQFF
TGCGCCAGCAGTGAGGGCAGCTCCAGCTCCTACAATGAGCAGTTCTTC
>15|TRBJ1-4|-|TRBV7-2|-
CASSSSGNSNEKLFF
TGTGCCAGCAGCTCGTCGGGCAACTCTAATGAAAAACTGTTTTTT
>15|TRBJ2-5|once|TRBV9|-
CASSVGQGGQETQYF
TGTGCCAGCAGCGTAGGCCAGGGTGGGCAAGAGACCCAGTACTTC
>16|TRBJ1-2|-|TRBV29-1|-
CSVEVGSGAGRGGYTF
TGCAGCGTTGAAGTCGGCTCTGGGGCAGGACGAGGCGGCTACACCTTC
>15|TRBJ2-1|-|TRBV9|TRBD2
CASSVRLADYNEQFF
TGTGCCAGCAGCGTACGACTAGCTGACTACAATGAGCAGTTCTTC
>14|TRBJ2-7|-|TRBV6-1|TRBD1
CASSDGTGAYEQYF
TGTGCCAGCAGTGACGGGACAGGTGCCTACGAGCAGTACTTC
>12|TRBJ1-5|-|TRBV19|-
CASSENNQPQHF
TGTGCCAGTAGCGAAAACAATCAGCCCCAGCATTTT
>15|TRBJ2-5|-|TRBV10-3|TRBD2
CAISESAGGRETQYF
TGTGCCATCAGTGAGTCAGCGGGAGGGAGAGAGACCCAGTACTTC
>16|TRBJ2-1|once|TRBV4-1|TRBD1
CASSQEGGGFYNEQFF
TGCGCCAGCAGCCAAGAAGGGGGCGGCTTCTACAATGAGCAGTTCTTC
>13|TRBJ1-1|-|TRBV2|TRBD1
CASSPDRVVEAFF
TGTGCCAGCAGTCCGGACAGGGTTGTTGAAGCTTTCTTT
>14|TRBJ1-1|-|TRBV6-1|TRBD1
CASILTGTGTEAFF
TGTGCCAGCATTTTGACAGGGACGGGCACTGAAGCTTTCTTT
>8|TRBJ2-1|-|TRBV10-3|-
CAISVKFF
TGTGCCATCAGTGTGAAGTTCTTC
>14|TRBJ2-7|once|TRBV5-1|TRBD2
CASRSFSGSYEQYF
TGCGCCAGCAGGTCATTTAGCGGGAGCTACGAGCAGTACTTC
>11|TRBJ2-7|-|TRBV12-1|-
CASSGRYEQYF
TGTGCCAGCAGCGGGCGCTACGAGCAGTACTTC
>15|TRBJ2-3|-|TRBV6-5|-
CASSRGVIGLDTQYF
TGTGCCAGCAGTCGAGGGGTGATCGGCTTAGATACGCAGTATTTT
>16|TRBJ2-3|-|TRBV5-1|TRBD1
CASSFVAGGATDTQYF
TGCGCCAGCAGCTTCGTGGCAGGGGGCGCGACAGATACGCAGTATTTT
>14|TRBJ2-1|-|TRBV10-3|TRBD2
CAVSSLAGEPQEFF
TGTGCCGTCTCGTCGCTAGCGGGGGAGCCACAGGAGTTCTTC
>13|TRBJ1-3|once|TRBV4-3|TRBD1
CASSGQAGNTIYF
TGCGCCAGCAGCGGACAGGCTGGAAACACCATATATTTT
>14|TRBJ2-7|-|TRBV18|-
CASSPDYRGGEQYF
TGTGCCAGCTCACCAGATTATCGGGGTGGCGAGCAGTACTTC
>14|TRBJ2-7|-|TRBV6-1|-
CASSDPGRSYEQYF
TGTGCCAGCAGTGACCCGGGACGGAGCTACGAGCAGTACTTC
>17|TRBJ2-3|once|TRBV2|-
CASISERGNSPTDTQYF
TGTGCCAGCATTAGTGAACGGGGCAACTCACCCACAGATACGCAGTATTTT
>17|TRBJ2-2|-|TRBV9|TRBD1
CASSPQPGQGISGELFF
TGTGCCAGCAGCCCCCAACCGGGACAGGGGATCTCGGGGGAGCTGTTTTTT
>14|TRBJ1-1|-|TRBV6-5|-
CASSRRGRHTEAFF
TGTGCCAGCAGTCGTCGTGGGAGGCACACTGAAGCTTTCTTT
>11|TRBJ1-1|once|TRBV11-2|-
CASSLGGRAFF
TGTGCCAGCAGCTTGGGGGGAAGAGCTTTCTTT
>14|TRBJ1-4|-|TRBV6-6|-
CASSPGSANEKLFF
TGTGCCAGCAGCCCAGGTTCAGCTAATGAAAAACTGTTTTTT
>15|TRBJ2-7|-|TRBV7-2|TRBD2
CASSSLTSGGYEQYF
TGTGCCAGCAGCTCCTTGACTAGCGGTGGATACGAGCAGTACTTC
>15|TRBJ2-3|-|TRBV7-9|TRBD2
CASSASGGRTDTQYF
TGTGCCAGCAGCGCTAGCGGGGGTCGCACAGATACGCAGTATTTT
>13|TRBJ2-3|-|TRBV10-3|-
CATREKSTDTQYF
TGTGCCACCAGGGAGAAGAGCACAGATACGCAGTATTTT
>16|TRBJ2-7|-|TRBV28|-
CASSPGGRGRSYEQYF
TGTGCCAGCAGTCCTGGTGGGAGGGGGCGTTCCTACGAGCAGTACTTC
>15|TRBJ2-1|-|TRBV27|TRBD2
CASSESGSGYNEQFF
TGTGCCAGCAGTGAAAGCGGGAGTGGGTACAATGAGCAGTTCTTC
>12|TRBJ1-1|-|TRBV6-5|-
CASSYRTEGAFF
TGTGCCAGCAGTTACCGGACAGAGGGGGCTTTCTTT
>16|TRBJ2-3|-|TRBV6-1|-
CASSEFWGRRTDTQYF
TGTGCCAGCAGTGAGTTTTGGGGGCGCCGCACAGATACGCAGTATTTT
>14|TRBJ1-1|-|TRBV15|-
CATSRVDVNTEAFF
TGTGCCACCAGCAGAGTCGATGTGAACACTGAAGCTTTCTTT
>14|TRBJ2-7|once|TRBV15|-
CATSNGEGSYEQYF
TGTGCCACCAGCAACGGAGAGGGCTCCTACGAGCAGTACTTC
>14|TRBJ2-7|-|TRBV5-4|-
CASSPRPGLHEQYF
TGTGCCAGCAGCCCCCGACCGGGGCTCCACGAGCAGTACTTC
>13|TRBJ2-5|-|TRBV13|TRBD2
CASSRGLEETQYF
TGTGCCAGCAGCCGGGGACTAGAAGAGACCCAGTACTTC
>19|TRBJ2-7|-|TRBV30|TRBD1
CAWSFSGKQGSLTGYEQYF
TGTGCCTGGAGCTTTTCCGGGAAACAGGGGTCTCTGACCGGCTACGAGCAGTACTTC
>14|TRBJ2-7|-|TRBV29-1|TRBD1
CSVELGQGSYEQYF
TGCAGCGTTGAGTTAGGACAGGGCAGTTACGAGCAGTACTTC